A single sample gave rise to the 18 T cell receptor beta chains below, sequenced in a study of T cells in Graves' hyperthyroidism and ophthalmopathy. Researchers took RNA transcripts and amplified the TCR beta CDR3 regions from them. In the first-round RT-PCR of the TCR CDR3, the HTBI primer set was used. MiXCR was run by TCRdb on the multiplex PCR reads, yielding one entry per CDR3 protein. The top ten clones hold approximately 5.7% of a sample with some 600,000 distinct CDR3 sequences, approximately 15% of them seen once. Sequencing was done on a sample of blood. Receptors originate from a woman in her twenties or thirties with Graves' hyperthyroidism that later progressed to Graves' ophthalmopathy.

This clonotype was detected ten times or more. The chain has TRBV29-1 and TRBJ2-4; a possible D gene is TRBD2 (6 bases). Germline V CDR1 and CDR2: SQVTM, ANQGSEA. This CDR3 comprises 15 residues. The ends were cut back, 3 bases at V and 1 base at J, with 13 bases in the middle. CDR3 amino acids: CSVEEGKSAKNIQYF. The CDR3 DNA is TGCAGCGTTGAGGAGGGGAAGTCGGCCAAAAACATTCAGTACTTC.

This clonotype has more than one count but fewer than ten. The chain joins TRBV5-1 to TRBJ1-1, with D perhaps TRBD1 (5 bases). This CDR3 is 14 amino acids long. Looked up from germline, CDR1 is SGHRS and CDR2 is YFSETQ. Trimming removed 5 bases from V and 4 bases from J, with 15 bases in between. The CDR3 protein is CASRMGQGVTEAFF. CDR3 in DNA: TGCGCCAGCAGAATGGGGCAGGGTGTCACTGAAGCTTTCTTT.

Ten or more counts support this clonotype. The chain combines TRBV28 with TRBJ2-5; perhaps TRBD1 as D (6 bases). This CDR3 spans 15 amino acids. Per the germline V gene, CDR1 is MDHEN and CDR2 is SYDVKM. V lost 5 bases to trimming and J lost 5 bases, with 18 bases between them. CDR3 bases: TGTGCCAGCAGTCCGACCGGGACAATCGAGGAGACCCAGTACTTC. Amino acid sequence: CASSPTGTIEETQYF.

This chain uses TRBV6-2 or TRBV6-3 with TRBJ2-6; TRBD1 might be the D (6 bases). The CDR3 has 17 amino acids. V lost 7 bases and J 2 bases, leaving 18 bases between the germline ends. Per germline, CDR1 MNHEY and CDR2 SVGEGT. This CDR3 is CASTKGDPLTGANVLTF. The CDR3 nucleotides read TGTGCCAGCACCAAGGGGGATCCCTTGACTGGGGCCAACGTCCTGACTTTC.

This clonotype was counted many times. This chain connects TRBV5-1 to TRBJ2-7, with 8 positions matching TRBD1. The trim removed 4 bases at V and 4 bases at J, leaving 7 bases unmatched. The germline V gene encodes CDR1 SGHRS and CDR2 YFSETQ. CDR3 length: 14 residues. The CDR3 here is CASSTGQGLYEQYF. The CDR3 nucleotides are TGCGCCAGCAGCACCGGACAGGGTCTTTACGAGCAGTACTTC.

This clonotype came up many times. V gene TRBV12-3 or TRBV12-4 combines with J gene TRBJ2-1, with a weak D call TRBD2 (6 bases). Trimming left V 7 bases short and J 6 bases short, with 22 bases between. The CDR3 spans 16 residues. This chain's CDR3 is CASTSGELGSLNEQFF. For the CDR3, the DNA is TGTGCCAGCACTTCGGGGGAGCTCGGGTCGCTCAATGAGCAGTTCTTC.

This clonotype showed up just once. The rearrangement uses TRBV5-1 and TRBJ2-1; 15 nucleotides line up with TRBD2. Trimming took 6 bases from V and 7 from J; bases not matched to a gene: 8. The germline gives CDR1 SGHRS, CDR2 YFSETQ. The CDR3 sequence is 16 residues long. CDR3 coding DNA: TGCGCCAGCACCCCCCCCGGGACTAGCGGGGGGAATGAGCAGTTCTTC. Translating gives CASTPPGTSGGNEQFF. The whole variable domain, remainder taken from reference TRBV5-1 and TRBJ2-1, is KAGVTQTPRYLIKTRGQQVTLSCSPISGHRSVSWYQQTPGQGLQFLFEYFSETQRNKGNFPGRFSGRQFSNSRSEMNVSTLELGDSALYLCASTPPGTSGGNEQFFGPGTRLTVL.

This clonotype came up many times. The V gene is TRBV7-2, the J gene TRBJ1-5; tentative D call: TRBD1 (6 bases). V lost 1 base and J lost 7, with 17 bases in between. Per germline, CDR1 SGHTA and CDR2 FQGNSA. The CDR3 is 16 residues long. CDR3 residues: CASSLGGAWTQQPQHF. In DNA form, the CDR3 reads TGTGCCAGCAGCTTAGGGGGGGCCTGGACCCAACAGCCCCAGCATTTT.

V and J are TRBV15 and TRBJ2-3; D not certain. Trimming stripped 7 bases from V and 4 bases from J, with 12 bases between. Germline lookup yields CDR1 LNHNV and CDR2 YYDKDF (reference sequence). The CDR3 consists of 13 residues. Written as DNA, the CDR3 is TGTGCCACCACCGGACCGGGCCCAGATACGCAGTATTTT. It specifies CATTGPGPDTQYF.

The CDR3: CASSMGAVFNQPQHF. In nucleotides, the CDR3 is TGTGCCAGTAGTATGGGGGCCGTTTTCAATCAGCCCCAGCATTTT. The chain combines TRBV19 with TRBJ1-5, with TRBD1 as a possible D gene (6 bases). CDR1 is LNHDA and CDR2 is SQIVND in the germline V gene (reference sequence). The CDR3 sequence is 15 residues long. Trimming removed 3 bases at V and 3 bases at J, with 12 bases between.

This clonotype was seen ten or more times. The chain has TRBV12-3 or TRBV12-4 and TRBJ2-5, with 9 bases that match TRBD2. CDR3 size: 15 residues. V gave up 5 bases and J gave up 5 bases; unmatched junction bases: 9. The CDR3 nucleotides are TGTGCCAGCAGTATGACTAGCGGCCAGGGGGAGACCCAGTACTTC. Protein sequence: CASSMTSGQGETQYF.

This clonotype was detected a few times. The chain couples TRBV20-1 to TRBJ2-7; D is perhaps TRBD1 or TRBD2 (7 bases each). V was cut by 4 bases and J by 3 bases, with 16 bases left in between. This CDR3 has 14 residues. CDR1 and CDR2 from the germline V gene are DFQATT and SNEGSKA (reference sequence). CDR3 DNA sequence: TGCAGTGCTAAACGACAGGGCGGGGGCTACGAGCAGTACTTC. Translating gives CSAKRQGGGYEQYF.

This clonotype was picked up many times. This chain connects TRBV5-1 to TRBJ1-4, with unresolved D. V lost 0 bases and J 0 bases, leaving 6 bases between the germline ends. The CDR3 extends over 15 amino acids. Germline-derived CDR1 and CDR2 are SGHRS and YFSETQ. The DNA of the CDR3 is TGCGCCAGCAGCTTGGAGCAGACAACTAATGAAAAACTGTTTTTT. It is translated as CASSLEQTTNEKLFF.

This clonotype showed up many times. This chain links TRBV27 with TRBJ1-1; D is unclear. The V gene lost 8 bases and the J gene lost 0 bases, with 10 bases spanning the gap. The V gene's germline CDR1 is MNHEY and CDR2 SMNVEV (reference sequence). This CDR3 has 13 residues. DNA of the CDR3: TGTGCCAGCGCGTCGATGATGAACACTGAAGCTTTCTTT. This encodes CASASMMNTEAFF.

This clonotype occurred a few times. This chain connects TRBV20-1 to TRBJ2-1, with 10 bases that match TRBD1. CDR1 and CDR2 from the germline V gene are DFQATT and SNEGSKA (reference sequence). The CDR3 sequence is 19 residues long. J was trimmed by 0 bases and V by 1 base; bases with no gene match: 12. The CDR3 loop is CSARVSGTGAIYSYNEQFF. As DNA, the CDR3 is TGCAGTGCTAGAGTCTCCGGGACAGGGGCGATATACTCCTACAATGAGCAGTTCTTC.

This chain links TRBV5-5 with TRBJ2-2, with D unclear. The CDR3 sequence is 12 residues long. Germline CDR1 reads SGHKS; CDR2 reads YYEKEE (reference sequence). V was clipped by 3 bases and J by 8 bases, with 8 bases between them. The CDR3 protein is CASSSVGGELFF. The CDR3 DNA reads TGTGCCAGCAGCTCCGTCGGTGGGGAGCTGTTTTTT.

This clonotype appeared many times. The chain is built from TRBV19 and TRBJ1-1; 7 bases line up with TRBD1. CDR3 length equals 15 residues. Germline CDR1 is LNHDA and CDR2 is SQIVND (reference sequence). V shed 6 bases, J shed 7 bases, and the junction held 14 bases outside the gene matches. The CDR3 here is CASRETGPGGGEAFF. The CDR3 DNA reads as TGTGCCAGTAGGGAGACAGGGCCGGGCGGGGGTGAAGCTTTCTTT.

The CDR3 region has the DNA TGTGCCAGCAGACTACTCGGACAGGGACTGAAACCCTACGAGCAGTACTTC. It encodes CASRLLGQGLKPYEQYF. The chain has TRBV27 and TRBJ2-7; 8 nucleotides match TRBD1. The CDR3 totals 17 residues. CDR1 is MNHEY and CDR2 is SMNVEV in the germline V gene (reference sequence). V shed 6 bases, J shed 2 bases, and the junction held 15 bases outside the gene matches.